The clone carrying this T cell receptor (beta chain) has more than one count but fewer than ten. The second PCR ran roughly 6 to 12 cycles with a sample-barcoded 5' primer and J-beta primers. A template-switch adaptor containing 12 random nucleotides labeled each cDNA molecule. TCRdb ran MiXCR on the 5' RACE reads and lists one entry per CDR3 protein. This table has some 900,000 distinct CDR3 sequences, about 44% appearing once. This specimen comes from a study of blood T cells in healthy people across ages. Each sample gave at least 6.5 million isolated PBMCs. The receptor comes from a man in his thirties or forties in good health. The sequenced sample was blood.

CDR3 region: CASSSSGLAKNIQYF. DNA for the CDR3: TGTGCCAGCAGTTCTAGCGGTTTAGCCAAAAACATTCAGTACTTC. The chain recombines TRBV12-3 or TRBV12-4 with TRBJ2-4, with 7 bases identical to TRBD2. J lost 0 bases, V lost 4 bases, and 3 bases had no gene match. The CDR3 contains 15 residues.